This TCR beta chain was found in a study of identical twins. Each CDR3 protein is one row after TCRdb ran MiXCR on the 5' RACE reads. This sample has about 890,000 distinct CDR3 sequences, with 9% to 15% found just once. CDR1 MDHEN and CDR2 SYDVKM come from the germline V gene. The CDR3 contains 15 residues. V was cut by 6 bases and J by 1 base, with 16 bases left in between. The same sample was also used in a study of yellow fever vaccine responses in identical twins.

The gene calls are TRBV28 and TRBJ2-7; weak D call: TRBD2 (6 bases). The TCR comes from a woman aged 18-35 years in good health. Input material: PBMCs. The CDR3 DNA follows: TGTGCCAGCAGAGTCGGGACTCTAGGATCCTACGAGCAGTACTTC. Translated: CASRVGTLGSYEQYF.